Presented here are 26 T cell receptor beta chains from one specimen sequenced in a study of blood T cell repertoires in COVID-19. This table comes from immunoSEQ multiplex PCR, and its TCRdb copy is limited to in-frame clones, with some not included. The table lists around 60,000 clones, roughly 80% of them singletons. Sequencing was carried out using peripheral blood. These receptors were obtained from a man between 65 and 85 years old with acute or convalescent COVID-19.

The chain links TRBV14 to TRBJ2-1, with a possible D match to TRBD2 (6 bases). Germline CDR1 reads SGHDN; CDR2 reads FVKESK. The CDR3 is 15 amino acids. Between the trimmed V and J ends, which lost 2 bases and 5 bases, there was a span of 13 bases. CDR3 loop: CASSQNLGTDNEQFF. The CDR3 DNA follows: TGTGCCAGCAGCCAAAATCTGGGGACTGACAATGAGCAGTTCTTC.

V and J are TRBV7-2 and TRBJ2-3; TRBD2 matches at 9 bases. Germline CDR1 SGHTA, CDR2 FQGNSA. The junction had 2 bases not matched to a gene; V was cut back by 1 base and J by 0 bases. This CDR3 spans 16 amino acids. DNA of the CDR3: TGTGCCAGCAGCTTAGTAGCGGGAGCTAGCACAGATACGCAGTATTTT. Encoded protein: CASSLVAGASTDTQYF.

This clone occurred once. The V gene is TRBV28, the J gene TRBJ2-5; D remains ambiguous. This CDR3 comprises 13 residues. Between the trimmed V and J ends, which lost 7 bases and 7 bases, there was a span of 16 bases. Germline-derived CDR1 and CDR2 are MDHEN and SYDVKM. This CDR3 is CASTRHGLGTQYF. In nucleotides, the CDR3 is TGTGCCAGCACCCGACACGGCTTGGGGACCCAGTACTTC.

The rearrangement uses TRBV6-5 and TRBJ2-1, with D perhaps matching TRBD2 (7 bases). Germline V gives CDR1 MNHEY, CDR2 SVGAGI. Between the trimmed V and J ends, which lost 1 base and 9 bases, there was a span of 13 bases. The CDR3 has 14 residues. CDR3 region: CASSYFRGGGEQFF. The DNA of the CDR3 is TGTGCCAGCAGTTACTTTCGGGGAGGGGGTGAGCAGTTCTTC.

V and J are TRBV4-1 and TRBJ2-1, with 7 bases that match TRBD2. CDR3 length: 17 amino acids. V trimming: 2 bases; J trimming: 0 bases; junction bases outside the gene matches: 7. The germline V gene encodes CDR1 MGHRA and CDR2 YSYEKL. The CDR3 region has the DNA TGCGCCAGCAGCCAAAGCGGGGTGGCAGTCTCCTACAATGAGCAGTTCTTC. Encoded protein: CASSQSGVAVSYNEQFF.

This chain uses TRBV19 with TRBJ2-4; 10 bases line up with TRBD2. CDR1 is LNHDA, CDR2 SQIVND, per germline (reference sequence). J lost 6 bases, V lost 5 bases, and 7 bases had no gene match. The CDR3 loop spans 15 amino acids. CDR3 nucleotides: TGTGCCAGTAGTCCGGTAGCGGGGGGAACAAACATTCAGTACTTC. It codes for CASSPVAGGTNIQYF.

V is TRBV11-2 and J is TRBJ2-1; a weak D match, TRBD1 (7 bases). CDR3 length: 16 amino acids. Looked up from germline, CDR1 is SGHAT and CDR2 is FQNNGV. Trimming cost V 1 base and J 0 bases, with 10 bases left between them. This chain's CDR3 is CASSLGQGGSYNEQFF. Written as DNA, the CDR3 is TGTGCCAGCAGCTTAGGACAGGGAGGCTCCTACAATGAGCAGTTCTTC.

Only a few counts were recorded for this clone. V is TRBV15 and J is TRBJ1-1; 8 bases fit TRBD1. From germline, CDR1 is LNHNV and CDR2 YYDKDF (reference sequence). The CDR3 has 16 residues. Trimming at V came to 4 bases and at J to 2 bases, leaving 9 bases not matched to a gene. The CDR3 DNA reads as TGTGCCACCAGCAAGATAGGGACAGGATATAACACTGAAGCTTTCTTT. Translating gives CATSKIGTGYNTEAFF.

This chain uses TRBV12-3 or TRBV12-4 with TRBJ2-7, with a possible D match to TRBD2 (5 bases). The V end was cut by 6 bases, the J end by 3 bases, with 12 bases between. This CDR3 region has 13 residues. This CDR3 is CASRRSDYYEQYF. In nucleotides, the CDR3 is TGTGCCAGCAGGAGATCCGACTACTACGAGCAGTACTTC.

The chain couples TRBV29-1 to TRBJ2-7; TRBD1 matches at 8 bases. V was clipped by 7 bases and J by 2 bases; unmatched bases: 7. The CDR3 is 13 amino acids. Germline CDR1 and CDR2: SQVTM and ANQGSEA. CDR3 sequence (DNA): TGCAGCGCTCGGGACAGGCTTACCTACGAGCAGTACTTC. This translates into CSARDRLTYEQYF.

Here the CDR3 reads CASSWLRGAGDTQYF. The CDR3 DNA is TGCGCCAGCAGTTGGTTGCGGGGGGCTGGAGATACGCAGTATTTT. The V call is TRBV10-1, the J call TRBJ2-3, with 8 bases matching TRBD2. Per germline, CDR1 WNHNN and CDR2 SYGVQD (reference sequence). V shed 5 bases and J 5 bases; nucleotides not matched to a gene: 9. This CDR3 spans 15 amino acids.

This clone appeared a single time. The DNA for the CDR3 is TGCGCCAGCAGCCAAGGGATCGCCAGCGGGGGGGGCCCAGATACGCAGTATTTT. This translates into CASSQGIASGGGPDTQYF. The gene calls are TRBV4-1 and TRBJ2-3; TRBD2 matches 10 bases. The CDR3 is 18 amino acids. The germline V gene encodes CDR1 MGHRA and CDR2 YSYEKL. J gave up 4 bases and V 1 base, and 11 bases lay outside the gene matches.

This clone appeared a single time. V usage is TRBV28 and J usage is TRBJ2-1, with 9 bases fitting TRBD2. The germline V gene has CDR1 MDHEN and CDR2 SYDVKM. V lost 2 bases and J lost 7; bases outside the gene matches: 9. There are 16 residues in the CDR3. The CDR3: CASSLAGGSKGNEQFF. In DNA, the CDR3 is TGTGCCAGCAGTTTAGCGGGGGGGAGTAAAGGGAATGAGCAGTTCTTC.

The J gene is TRBJ2-1, the V gene TRBV19; 8 nucleotides agree with TRBD2. The CDR3 runs to 14 residues. Germline lookup yields CDR1 LNHDA and CDR2 SQIVND (reference sequence). Trimming removed 9 bases from V and 7 bases from J; junction bases left unmatched: 11. The CDR3: CASRARGGYNEQFF. CDR3 bases: TGTGCCAGCAGAGCCCGGGGGGGCTATAATGAGCAGTTCTTC.

With regard to this clone: This CDR3 is also generated by other DNA sequences in the sample. The chain employs TRBV18 and TRBJ2-3, with TRBD2 as a possible D gene (6 bases). Germline V gene lookup returns CDR1 KGHSH and CDR2 LQKENI. Trimming shortened V by 0 bases and J by 5 bases, and 6 bases separated the two germline ends. The CDR3 totals 13 residues. For the CDR3, the DNA is TGTGCCAGCTCACCACCCGGGGGAGATACGCAGTATTTT. Translated, it gives CASSPPGGDTQYF.

V and J are TRBV3-1 (or the pseudogene TRBV3-2) and TRBJ2-7; TRBD2 aligns across 7 bases. J gave up 7 bases and V 6 bases, and 6 bases lay outside the gene matches. CDR1 is LGHDT and CDR2 is YNNKEL in the germline V gene (reference sequence). This CDR3 region has 12 residues. CDR3 nucleotide sequence: TGTGCCAGCAGGCCTTCGGGGGGAGAGCAGTACTTC. As protein: CASRPSGGEQYF.

The V call is TRBV4-2, the J call TRBJ1-1, with D uncertain. From germline, CDR1 is LGHNA and CDR2 YNFKEQ. V was clipped by 1 base and J by 3 bases, with 18 bases between them. The CDR3 length is 17 residues. CDR3 DNA sequence: TGTGCCAGCAGCCAAGCCGGCCTGCTTGGCCGGGACACTGAAGCTTTCTTT. Protein sequence: CASSQAGLLGRDTEAFF.

The chain carries TRBV10-3 and TRBJ2-3, with 8 bases aligning to TRBD1. V was pared by 6 bases and J by 4 bases, with 3 bases of the junction left unmatched. CDR3 length: 13 residues. Germline V gives CDR1 ENHRY, CDR2 SYGVKD. The CDR3 DNA reads as TGTGCCATCAGGGACAGGGTTGCAGATACGCAGTATTTT. This gives the protein CAIRDRVADTQYF.

In its sample, this clone was seen a few times. The chain links TRBV7-3 to TRBJ2-2; D is possibly TRBD2 (6 bases). The CDR3 has 16 amino acids. V lost 5 bases to trimming and J lost 1 base, with 14 bases between them. CDR1 and CDR2 from the germline V gene are SGHTA and FQGTGA. Here the CDR3 reads CASSLTGTVNTGELFF. The CDR3 region has the DNA TGTGCCAGCAGCCTGACCGGGACTGTGAACACCGGGGAGCTGTTTTTT. The entire variable domain, with the rest obtained from reference TRBV7-3 and TRBJ2-2, is as follows: GAGVSQTPSNKVTEKGKYVELRCDPISGHTALYWYRQSLGQGPEFLIYFQGTGAADDSGLPNDRFFAVRPEGSVSTLKIQRTERGDSAVYLCASSLTGTVNTGELFFGEGSRLTVL.

The J gene is TRBJ2-7, the V gene TRBV10-2, with D possibly matching TRBD2 (5 bases). Germline V gives CDR1 WSHSY, CDR2 SAAADI. With 6 bases removed from V and 0 bases from J, the gap between germline ends came to 12 bases. There are 14 residues in the CDR3. CDR3 in DNA: TGCGCCAGCAGGTATGGACTCAGCTCCTACGAGCAGTACTTC. Amino acid sequence: CASRYGLSSYEQYF.

This clone has just one count. V and J are TRBV9 and TRBJ2-2; 13 bases match TRBD2. The germline V gene has CDR1 SGDLS and CDR2 YYNGEE. V lost 0 bases and J lost 7; bases outside the gene matches: 0. This CDR3 has 15 residues. The CDR3 DNA reads as TGTGCCAGCAGCGTAGGACTAGCGGGGGGCGGGGAGCTGTTTTTT. This gives the protein CASSVGLAGGGELFF.

CDR3 nucleotides: TGTGCCAGCAGTCCCGGGACAGGGGGTTTCAATCAGCCCCAGCATTTT. It encodes CASSPGTGGFNQPQHF. The rearrangement links TRBV2 to TRBJ1-5, with 11 bases aligning to TRBD1. This CDR3 has 16 residues. The germline CDR1 and CDR2 sequences are SNHLY and FYNNEI. Trimming at V came to 5 bases and at J to 3 bases, leaving 6 bases not matched to a gene.

The chain couples TRBV19 to TRBJ2-1; 8 bases match TRBD1. The ends lost 7 bases at V and 9 bases at J; junction bases unmatched: 8. The CDR3 spans 13 residues. Germline values: CDR1 LNHDA, CDR2 SQIVND (reference sequence). DNA of the CDR3: TGTGCCAGTACCAGGACAGGGACGATTGAGCAGTTCTTC. The encoded protein is CASTRTGTIEQFF. Filled out from reference TRBV19 and TRBJ2-1, the complete variable domain reads DGGITQSPKYLFRKEGQNVTLSCEQNLNHDAMYWYRQDPGQGLRLIYYSQIVNDFQKGDIAEGYSVSREKKESFPLTVTSAQKNPTAFYLCASTRTGTIEQFFGPGTRLTVL.

The chain has TRBV5-1 and TRBJ2-3; 10 bases fit TRBD2. With 0 bases clipped from V and 3 bases from J, the junction kept 4 bases outside the gene matches. The CDR3 sequence is 16 residues long. The germline CDR1 and CDR2 sequences are SGHRS and YFSETQ. The CDR3, as DNA: TGCGCCAGCAGCTTGGGGGGACTAGCGTTTACAGATACGCAGTATTTT. Translated: CASSLGGLAFTDTQYF.

The chain carries TRBV6-5 and TRBJ2-2; D ambiguous. V lost 2 bases and J 0 bases, leaving 7 bases between the germline ends. This CDR3 spans 15 amino acids. Germline V gives CDR1 MNHEY, CDR2 SVGAGI. CDR3 loop: CASSYPDPNTGELFF. Here the CDR3 DNA reads TGTGCCAGCAGTTACCCAGATCCGAACACCGGGGAGCTGTTTTTT.

The rearrangement joins TRBV5-6 to TRBJ2-7, with 10 positions matching TRBD2. The CDR3 loop spans 18 amino acids. V dropped 8 bases and J dropped 0; count of bases not matched to a gene: 17. The germline V gene has CDR1 SGHDT and CDR2 YYEEEE. CDR3 amino acids: CARLGPDTSGVYSYEQYF. CDR3 nucleotide sequence: TGTGCCAGGCTCGGGCCCGATACTAGCGGGGTATACTCCTACGAGCAGTACTTC.